Each of the 19 T cell receptor beta chains below was sequenced from the same sample in a study of cytomegalovirus exposure and HLA in healthy donors. PCR amplification relied on 60 Vbeta primers (plus 13 Jbeta primers). Using immunoSEQ multiplex PCR, the repertoire was profiled, and TCRdb retains in-frame clones only, with some absent. This table holds just under 65,000 clones. The sequencing sample was made of PBMCs. The receptors here all came from a boy between 5 and 17 years old in good health and CMV-seronegative.

For this clone: Other DNA variants within this sample encode the same CDR3. The chain has TRBV5-1 and TRBJ2-7, with D uncertain. Germline V gene data show CDR1 as SGHRS and CDR2 as YFSETQ. The CDR3 is made up of 13 amino acids. V was shortened by 0 bases and J by 5 bases, with 9 bases between the two germline ends. The CDR3: CASSLAEVHEQYF. The DNA of the CDR3 is TGCGCCAGCAGCTTGGCAGAGGTCCACGAGCAGTACTTC. Together with reference TRBV5-1 and TRBJ2-7, the CDR3 gives the full variable domain: KAGVTQTPRYLIKTRGQQVTLSCSPISGHRSVSWYQQTPGQGLQFLFEYFSETQRNKGNFPGRFSGRQFSNSRSEMNVSTLELGDSALYLCASSLAEVHEQYFGPGTRLTVT.

The genes are TRBV4-1 and TRBJ2-5; 12 bases map to TRBD1. The DNA end is more similar to TRBJ2-7, so the J call may be wrong. Germline V gene data show CDR1 as MGHRA and CDR2 as YSYEKL. The CDR3 covers 18 residues. The chain's CDR3 is CASSQRIPGQGAKHEQYF. The CDR3, as DNA: TGCGCCAGCAGCCAAAGAATACCGGGACAGGGGGCAAAGCACGAGCAGTACTTC.

The rearrangement joins TRBV30 to TRBJ2-7, with TRBD2 matching over 9 bases. The CDR3 sequence is 14 residues long. V shed 0 bases, J shed 5 bases, and the junction held 5 bases outside the gene matches. Germline V CDR1 and CDR2: GTSNPN, SVGIG (reference sequence). This chain's CDR3 is CAWSVQGLAHEQYF. CDR3 in DNA: TGTGCCTGGAGTGTACAGGGACTAGCCCACGAGCAGTACTTC.

As DNA, the CDR3 is TGTGCCAGCCGGACAGGGGCGACAAACGAGCAGTACTTC. Translation gives CASRTGATNEQYF. The V gene is TRBV27, the J gene TRBJ2-5; 9 bases align to TRBD1. Gene TRBJ2-7 matches the end of the DNA better, so the J call may be wrong. The CDR3 contains 13 residues. Germline-derived CDR1 and CDR2 are MNHEY and SMNVEV (reference sequence).

The chain links TRBV15 to TRBJ2-1, with 10 bases aligning to TRBD2. Trimming at V came to 1 base and at J to 9 bases, leaving 6 bases not matched to a gene. The CDR3 contains 15 residues. CDR1 LNHNV and CDR2 YYDKDF come from the germline V gene (reference sequence). CDR3 DNA sequence: TGTGCCACCAGCAGAGGACAGCGGGAGGGCGTTGAGCAGTTCTTC. This codes for CATSRGQREGVEQFF.

The rearrangement joins TRBV4-1 to TRBJ2-3; 8 nucleotides line up with TRBD2. Unmatched junction bases numbered 13, after V lost 4 bases and J lost 1 base. This CDR3 is built from 18 residues. From germline, CDR1 is MGHRA and CDR2 YSYEKL. Here the CDR3 reads CASSLSSGTDLRTDTQYF. The CDR3 DNA reads as TGCGCCAGCAGCCTCAGTAGCGGGACCGATCTCCGCACAGATACGCAGTATTTT.

The CDR3 spells CASSLARTGINSPLHF. DNA of the CDR3: TGTGCCAGCAGCTTGGCGCGGACAGGGATTAATTCACCCCTCCACTTT. The rearrangement uses TRBV5-4 and TRBJ1-6; 8 bases match TRBD1. Germline assignment: CDR1 SGHNT and CDR2 YYREEE (reference sequence). The CDR3 is 16 amino acids. J was trimmed by 6 bases and V by 0 bases; bases with no gene match: 5. Full variable domain (rest looked up from reference TRBV5-4 and TRBJ1-6): ETGVTQSPTHLIKTRGQQVTLRCSSQSGHNTVSWYQQALGQGPQFIFQYYREEENGRGNFPPRFSGLQFPNYSSELNVNALELDDSALYLCASSLARTGINSPLHFGNGTRLTVT.

The chain uses TRBV11-2 and TRBJ2-1, with TRBD1 matching 7 bases. The CDR3 sequence is 13 residues long. CDR1 is SGHAT and CDR2 is FQNNGV in the germline V gene. Losses at the gene ends were 3 bases for V and 6 bases for J; bases not matched to a gene: 2. The CDR3 coding sequence is TGTGCCAGCAGCTTTGGGACAGTCAATGAGCAGTTCTTC. Translating gives CASSFGTVNEQFF.

The chain links TRBV6-1 to TRBJ1-2; 9 nucleotides align to TRBD1. The CDR3 sequence is 13 residues long. V dropped 5 bases and J dropped 6; count of bases not matched to a gene: 4. Per germline, CDR1 MNHNS and CDR2 SASEGT. The CDR3 spells CASSLRDRDGYTF. In DNA form, the CDR3 reads TGTGCCAGCAGTCTGCGGGACAGGGATGGCTACACCTTC.

CDR3 nucleotides: TGTGCCAGTAGTGCCTGGCAGGGGGCCGGCTATGGCTACACCTTC. It codes for CASSAWQGAGYGYTF. The rearrangement uses TRBV19 and TRBJ1-2, with 8 bases lining up with TRBD1. Germline CDR1 and CDR2: LNHDA and SQIVND (reference sequence). The CDR3 runs to 15 residues. J gave up 4 bases and V 5 bases, and 9 bases lay outside the gene matches.

The chain combines TRBV9 with TRBJ2-3, with 7 nucleotides matching TRBD1. Losses at the gene ends were 0 bases for V and 6 bases for J; bases not matched to a gene: 4. CDR3 size: 14 residues. The germline gives CDR1 SGDLS, CDR2 YYNGEE. CDR3 protein: CASSVATTGDTQYF. The CDR3 DNA sequence: TGTGCCAGCAGCGTAGCTACGACAGGGGATACGCAGTATTTT.

The chain links TRBV28 to TRBJ1-5; D gene ambiguous. Germline loops: CDR1 MDHEN, CDR2 SYDVKM. Trimming pared 8 bases from V and 0 bases from J, leaving 8 bases between. The CDR3 runs to 13 residues. CDR3 DNA: TGTGCCAGCGGGCGAAATAGCAATCAGCCCCAGCATTTT. It is translated as CASGRNSNQPQHF. The complete variable domain, with remaining parts taken from reference TRBV28 and TRBJ1-5, reads DVKVTQSSRYLVKRTGEKVFLECVQDMDHENMFWYRQDPGLGLRLIYFSYDVKMKEKGDIPEGYSVSREKKERFSLILESASTNQTSMYLCASGRNSNQPQHFGDGTRLSIL.

CDR3 nucleotide sequence: TGCGCCAGCAGCTTGGCCACTAGCGGGACTGGCGGGGAGCTGTTTTTT. Its protein is CASSLATSGTGGELFF. The rearrangement joins TRBV5-1 to TRBJ2-2; the match to TRBD2 covers 10 bases. Germline CDR1 is SGHRS and CDR2 is YFSETQ. The CDR3 runs to 16 residues. Trimming cost V 0 bases and J 7 bases; bases outside gene matches: 6.

The V call is TRBV7-9, the J call TRBJ1-1; possibly TRBD1 for D (6 bases). The germline V gene has CDR1 SEHNR and CDR2 FQNEAQ (reference sequence). The CDR3 has 13 residues. Trimming shortened V by 2 bases and J by 5 bases, and 9 bases separated the two germline ends. In DNA, the CDR3 is TGTGCCAGCAGCTTAACAGGGCAGACTGAAGCTTTCTTT. It translates to CASSLTGQTEAFF.

V and J are TRBV11-3 and TRBJ2-7; D is perhaps TRBD1 (6 bases). V lost 3 bases and J lost 3, with 24 bases in between. The CDR3 runs 18 residues. Per the germline V gene, CDR1 is SGHNT and CDR2 is YENEEA. The CDR3 is CASSFRTVINETHYEQYF. CDR3 coding DNA: TGTGCCAGCAGCTTTAGGACAGTGATTAATGAGACCCACTACGAGCAGTACTTC.

The chain has TRBV6-5 and TRBJ1-2; 10 bases match TRBD1. Germline values: CDR1 MNHEY, CDR2 SVGAGI. The CDR3 covers 13 residues. V shed 6 bases and J 6 bases; nucleotides not matched to a gene: 4. The chain's CDR3 is CASSPTGGNGYTF. DNA of the CDR3: TGTGCCAGCAGCCCGACAGGGGGCAATGGCTACACCTTC.

This chain connects TRBV18 to TRBJ1-6; D is unresolved. The ends were cut back, 0 bases at V and 10 bases at J, with 10 bases in the middle. Germline V gives CDR1 KGHSH, CDR2 LQKENI. The CDR3 is 14 residues long. The CDR3 DNA reads as TGTGCCAGCTCACCACCAGATAGCTTGTCACCCCTCCACTTT. This sequence encodes CASSPPDSLSPLHF.

The genes are TRBV7-7 and TRBJ2-1; 13 bases are a match to TRBD2. Germline-derived CDR1 and CDR2 are SSHAT and FNYEAQ (reference sequence). The CDR3 consists of 17 residues. V lost 1 base, J lost 1 base, and 1 base stayed unmatched. CDR3 coding DNA: TGTGCCAGCAGCTTAGGGACTAGCGGGGGTTCCTACAATGAGCAGTTCTTC. It yields the protein CASSLGTSGGSYNEQFF. Based on the CDR3 plus reference TRBV7-7 and TRBJ2-1, the full variable domain is GAGVSQSPRYKVTKRGQDVTLRCDPISSHATLYWYQQALGQGPEFLTYFNYEAQPDKSGLPSDRFSAERPEGSISTLTIQRTEQRDSAMYRCASSLGTSGGSYNEQFFGPGTRLTVL.

V usage is TRBV27 and J usage is TRBJ1-4; weak D call: TRBD1 (6 bases). V lost 2 bases and J 7 bases, leaving 14 bases between the germline ends. The germline gives CDR1 MNHEY, CDR2 SMNVEV (reference sequence). The CDR3 is 15 residues long. CDR3 loop: CASSLGGGGGEKLFF. In DNA form, the CDR3 reads TGTGCCAGCAGTTTAGGGGGGGGCGGGGGTGAAAAACTGTTTTTT.